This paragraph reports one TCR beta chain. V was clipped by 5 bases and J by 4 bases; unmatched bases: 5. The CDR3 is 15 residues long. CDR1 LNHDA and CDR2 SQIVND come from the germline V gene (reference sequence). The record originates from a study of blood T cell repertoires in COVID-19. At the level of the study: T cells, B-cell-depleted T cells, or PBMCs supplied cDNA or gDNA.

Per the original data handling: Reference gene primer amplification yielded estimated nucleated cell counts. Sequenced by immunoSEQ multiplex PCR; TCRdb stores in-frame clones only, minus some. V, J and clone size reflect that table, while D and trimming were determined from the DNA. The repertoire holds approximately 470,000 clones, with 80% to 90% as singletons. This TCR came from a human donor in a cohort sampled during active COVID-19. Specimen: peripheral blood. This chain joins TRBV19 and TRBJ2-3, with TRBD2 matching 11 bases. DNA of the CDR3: TGTGCCAGTAGTGTTTCTAGCGGGGGGCCAGATACGCAGTATTTT. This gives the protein CASSVSSGGPDTQYF.